The T cell receptor (beta chain) described here comes from a study of T cells after yellow fever vaccination. CDR1 is DFQATT and CDR2 is SNEGSKA in the germline V gene (reference sequence). This CDR3 contains 15 residues. Trimming left V 6 bases short and J 0 bases short, with 15 bases between. Points from the study as a whole: Booster samples showed a return of most primary-vaccination clones (around 95% CD4, approximately 88% CD8).

Template-switching 5'RACE yielded the TCR cDNA; a universal primer site and UMIs were added in the process. One entry per CDR3 protein, called by TCRdb with MiXCR from the 5' RACE reads. Here the sample spans around 610,000 distinct CDR3 sequences, around an eighth being singletons. Details on this clonotype: What it binds is not known.

The specimen was PBMCs, collected on the day of the yellow fever booster vaccination. The TCR sequence derives from a man aged 25-45 years who received the YFV17D yellow fever vaccine. The chain employs TRBV20-1 and TRBJ2-1; perhaps TRBD2 as D (6 bases). The CDR3 nucleotides are TGCAGTGCCACGTGGCGGGATAGCTCCTACAATGAGCAGTTCTTC. Encoded protein: CSATWRDSSYNEQFF.